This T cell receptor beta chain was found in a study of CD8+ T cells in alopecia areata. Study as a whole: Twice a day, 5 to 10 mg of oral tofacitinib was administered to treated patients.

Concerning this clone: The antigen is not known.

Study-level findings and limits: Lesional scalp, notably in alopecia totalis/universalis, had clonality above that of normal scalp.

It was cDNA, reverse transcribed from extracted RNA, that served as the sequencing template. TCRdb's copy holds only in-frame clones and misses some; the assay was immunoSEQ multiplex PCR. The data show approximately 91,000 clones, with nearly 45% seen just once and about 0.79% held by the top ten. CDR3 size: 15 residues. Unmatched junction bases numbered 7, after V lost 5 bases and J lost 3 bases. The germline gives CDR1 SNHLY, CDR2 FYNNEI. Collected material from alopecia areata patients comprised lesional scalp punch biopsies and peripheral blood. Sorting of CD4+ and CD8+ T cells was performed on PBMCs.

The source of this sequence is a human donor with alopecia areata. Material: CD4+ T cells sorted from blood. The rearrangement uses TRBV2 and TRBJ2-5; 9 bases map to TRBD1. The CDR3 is CASSRLRTGEETQYF. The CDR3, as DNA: TGTGCCAGCAGTCGCCTTAGGACAGGGGAAGAGACCCAGTACTTC.